The 29 T cell receptor beta chains below all came from one sample that was sequenced in a study of Ad26.COV2.S vaccination and SARS-CoV-2 variants. The treatment: roughly 20 received Ad26.COV2.S at low or high dose, single or two shots; 5 received placebo; per-sample allocation not given. Samples analyzed were those drawn on day 63 after the first vaccine or placebo injection. Here immunoSEQ multiplex PCR was the method, and the copy in TCRdb shows in-frame clones only, minus some. The sample includes around 300,000 clones, roughly 90% seen only once; the top ten take around 5%. Sample: peripheral blood, taken in a trial of Ad26.COV2.S vaccine versus placebo. The receptors stem from a person between 18 and 65 years old who received the Ad26.COV2.S COVID-19 vaccine or a placebo.

This clone has a single count. The chain's CDR3 is CASSFGLQTGDLNEKLFF. The CDR3 DNA reads as TGTGCCAGCAGTTTTGGGCTCCAAACAGGGGACCTTAATGAAAAACTGTTTTTT. The rearrangement uses TRBV28 and TRBJ1-4, with TRBD1 matching over 7 bases. CDR1 and CDR2 from the germline V gene are MDHEN and SYDVKM. CDR3 length equals 18 residues. Trimming cost V 3 bases and J 4 bases; bases outside gene matches: 14.

This rearrangement joins TRBV12-5 to TRBJ1-2; D gene ambiguous. CDR3 length: 13 amino acids. Germline CDR1 and CDR2: LGHNT and FRNRAP. V lost 2 bases and J 3 bases, leaving 7 bases between the germline ends. CDR3: CASGLLADYGYTF. CDR3 bases: TGTGCTAGTGGTTTGTTGGCAGACTATGGCTACACCTTC.

V usage is TRBV19 and J usage is TRBJ1-2, with D perhaps matching TRBD1 (6 bases). The CDR3 sequence is 20 residues long. Deletions cut 4 bases from V and 4 bases from J, with 31 bases between. Germline V CDR1 and CDR2: LNHDA, SQIVND (reference sequence). The CDR3 DNA sequence: TGTGCCAGTAGTACCACAATACGGTCAACACAGGGCCCTGGCTCCTATGGCTACACCTTC. It yields the protein CASSTTIRSTQGPGSYGYTF.

This sequence joins TRBV10-3 and TRBJ2-7; 7 positions match TRBD1. The CDR3 spans 13 residues. Germline V gives CDR1 ENHRY, CDR2 SYGVKD. The V gene end was trimmed by 8 bases and the J gene end by 3 bases; junction bases not matched to a gene: 7. The CDR3 DNA sequence: TGTGCCATCCGACGGACAGGAAGCTACGAGCAGTACGTC. This encodes CAIRRTGSYEQYV.

The rearrangement joins TRBV29-1 to TRBJ1-2; 9 nucleotides line up with TRBD1. This CDR3 region has 15 residues. Per germline, CDR1 SQVTM and CDR2 ANQGSEA. The CDR3, as DNA: TGCATCCCGGATACAGGACAGGGGCGAGACTATGGCTACACCTTC. Encoded protein: CIPDTGQGRDYGYTF.

J is TRBJ2-1 and V is TRBV4-3; TRBD2 is a possible D gene (5 bases). This CDR3 spans 14 amino acids. CDR1 LGHNA and CDR2 YSLEER come from the germline V gene. The V end was cut by 0 bases, the J end by 8 bases, with 11 bases between. CDR3 sequence: CASSQDGLGDEQFF. CDR3 coding DNA: TGCGCCAGCAGCCAAGACGGGCTCGGGGATGAGCAGTTCTTC.

V is TRBV3-1 (or the pseudogene TRBV3-2) and J is TRBJ2-5; D gene uncertain. The CDR3 extends over 15 amino acids. The V gene's germline CDR1 is LGHDT and CDR2 YNNKEL (reference sequence). V was pared by 0 bases and J by 9 bases, with 17 bases between. CDR3 coding DNA: TGTGCCAGCAGCCAAGATCCTCCCCCCTTGAGTTCCCAGTACTTC. It is translated as CASSQDPPPLSSQYF.

V gene TRBV6-6 combines with J gene TRBJ1-2, with D possibly TRBD1 on 5 matching bases. This CDR3 is built from 16 residues. Deletions cut 0 bases from V and 2 bases from J, with 13 bases between. Germline V gives CDR1 MNHNY, CDR2 SVGAGI (reference sequence). In nucleotides, the CDR3 is TGTGCCAGCAGTTACTCGATCGCAGGGCCCAACTATGGCTACACCTTC. Translating it yields CASSYSIAGPNYGYTF.

Here the CDR3 reads CASSLELASLDTQYF. CDR3 DNA: TGTGCCAGCAGCTTAGAACTAGCGTCACTAGATACGCAGTATTTT. The chain combines TRBV11-3 with TRBJ2-3; 7 bases map to TRBD2. Unmatched junction bases numbered 5, after V lost 0 bases and J lost 5 bases. The V gene's germline CDR1 is SGHNT and CDR2 YENEEA. The CDR3 has 15 residues.

This chain links TRBV11-2 with TRBJ1-1, with unresolved D. This CDR3 spans 13 amino acids. CDR1 SGHAT and CDR2 FQNNGV come from the germline V gene. V was clipped by 2 bases and J by 7 bases, with 11 bases between them. The CDR3 is CASSLTRALEAFF. Written as DNA, the CDR3 is TGTGCCAGCAGCTTAACGCGCGCCCTTGAAGCTTTCTTT.

The chain has TRBV7-2 and TRBJ1-2; no clear D. V was cut by 5 bases and J by 4 bases, with 11 bases left in between. The CDR3 has 13 amino acids. Per germline, CDR1 SGHTA and CDR2 FQGNSA. The CDR3 coding sequence is TGTGCCAGCAGCCCATTGGACGCCTATGGCTACACCTTC. Its protein product is CASSPLDAYGYTF.

This rearrangement joins TRBV4-3 to TRBJ1-1; D is uncertain. V was shortened by 4 bases and J by 4 bases, with 13 bases between the two germline ends. The V gene's germline CDR1 is LGHNA and CDR2 YSLEER. The length of the CDR3 is 14 residues. The CDR3 reads CASSPAGEGTEAFF. The DNA for the CDR3 is TGCGCCAGCAGCCCGGCCGGGGAGGGCACTGAAGCTTTCTTT.

The chain combines TRBV5-4 with TRBJ1-2, with 8 positions matching TRBD1. CDR3 length: 13 amino acids. V trimming: 4 bases; J trimming: 14 bases; junction bases outside the gene matches: 13. From germline, CDR1 is SGHNT and CDR2 YYREEE (reference sequence). This CDR3 reads CASSPNPGTGWTF. Here the CDR3 DNA reads TGTGCCAGCAGCCCGAACCCCGGGACAGGCTGGACCTTC.

The chain joins TRBV7-9 to TRBJ2-2, with 10 bases identical to TRBD2. Germline assignment: CDR1 SEHNR and CDR2 FQNEAQ (reference sequence). Trimming at V came to 5 bases and at J to 2 bases, leaving 5 bases not matched to a gene. This CDR3 has 16 residues. The CDR3 loop reads CASSDRLAGNTGELFF. CDR3 nucleotides: TGTGCCAGCAGCGACCGACTAGCGGGCAACACCGGGGAGCTGTTTTTT.

The CDR3 sequence is CASSLSGDRVYGNTIYF. The CDR3, as DNA: TGTGCCAGCAGCTTGTCGGGGGACAGGGTTTATGGAAACACCATATATTTT. This chain uses TRBV5-4 with TRBJ1-3; 9 bases agree with TRBD1. V was clipped by 1 base and J by 3 bases; unmatched bases: 8. CDR3 length: 17 amino acids. The germline gives CDR1 SGHNT, CDR2 YYREEE (reference sequence).

The J gene is TRBJ1-5, the V gene TRBV5-6; 7 nucleotides align to TRBD1. Germline V gene lookup returns CDR1 SGHDT and CDR2 YYEEEE. This CDR3 region has 15 residues. Trimming removed 1 base from V and 7 bases from J; junction bases left unmatched: 8. The chain's CDR3 is CASSLLRDRNQPQHF. The CDR3 DNA reads as TGTGCCAGCAGCTTGCTGAGGGACAGAAACCAGCCCCAGCATTTT.

The chain links TRBV14 to TRBJ2-3, with TRBD2 identical over 7 bases. The CDR3 sequence is 14 residues long. The junction had 4 bases not matched to a gene; V was cut back by 3 bases and J by 4 bases. Germline V gives CDR1 SGHDN, CDR2 FVKESK. The CDR3 sequence is CASSHKRDPDTQYF. DNA of the CDR3: TGTGCCAGCAGCCACAAGCGGGACCCAGATACGCAGTATTTT. The full variable domain, in which reference TRBV14 and TRBJ2-3 provide the parts outside the CDR3, is EAGVTQFPSHSVIEKGQTVTLRCDPISGHDNLYWYRRVMGKEIKFLLHFVKESKQDESGMPNNRFLAERTGGTYSTLKVQPAELEDSGVYFCASSHKRDPDTQYFGPGTRLTVL.

The rearrangement links TRBV6-1 to TRBJ2-5; TRBD2 matches 8 bases. With 3 bases clipped from V and 5 bases from J, the junction kept 14 bases outside the gene matches. CDR1 is MNHNS and CDR2 is SASEGT in the germline V gene. The CDR3 is made up of 17 amino acids. CDR3: CASSDLAGSISRETQYF. The CDR3, as DNA: TGTGCCAGCAGTGACTTAGCGGGGAGTATTAGTAGGGAGACCCAGTACTTC.

This sequence joins TRBV28 and TRBJ2-3, with 7 positions matching TRBD2. V shed 10 bases and J 5 bases; nucleotides not matched to a gene: 18. CDR1 is MDHEN and CDR2 is SYDVKM in the germline V gene. This CDR3 has 16 amino acids. In DNA, the CDR3 is TGTGCCACCTCTCCATACGGGGGAGGGCCGGTAGATACGCAGTATTTT. The encoded protein is CATSPYGGGPVDTQYF.

The CDR3, as DNA: TGTGCCAGCACCCGGGGCACGAACGGAGGGGGCTACACCTTC. Its translation is CASTRGTNGGGYTF. This chain links TRBV13 with TRBJ1-2; TRBD1 is a possible D gene (5 bases). Germline V gives CDR1 PRHDT, CDR2 FYEKMQ (reference sequence). V lost 7 bases and J 8 bases, leaving 20 bases between the germline ends. The CDR3 length is 14 residues.

V is TRBV4-3 and J is TRBJ1-1; no clear D gene. Between the trimmed V and J ends, which lost 0 bases and 1 base, there was a span of 12 bases. CDR1 and CDR2 (germline): LGHNA, YSLEER. This CDR3 comprises 16 residues. The CDR3 bases are TGCGCCAGCAGCCAAGACCGTTCACTTCAGAACACTGAAGCTTTCTTT. Translating it yields CASSQDRSLQNTEAFF.

The gene calls are TRBV19 and TRBJ1-6; D may be TRBD1 (6 bases). The germline CDR1 and CDR2 sequences are LNHDA and SQIVND (reference sequence). Trimming removed 4 bases from V and 10 bases from J, with 17 bases in between. This CDR3 is 15 amino acids long. The CDR3 sequence: CASSNQQGIGSPLHF. CDR3 coding DNA: TGTGCCAGTAGTAACCAACAGGGAATCGGGTCACCCCTCCACTTT. The complete variable domain, with remaining parts taken from reference TRBV19 and TRBJ1-6, reads DGGITQSPKYLFRKEGQNVTLSCEQNLNHDAMYWYRQDPGQGLRLIYYSQIVNDFQKGDIAEGYSVSREKKESFPLTVTSAQKNPTAFYLCASSNQQGIGSPLHFGNGTRLTVT.

The chain carries TRBV13 and TRBJ1-5; a weak D match, TRBD1 (5 bases). Germline V gene sequence: CDR1 PRHDT, CDR2 FYEKMQ (reference sequence). V lost 2 bases to trimming and J lost 1 base, with 6 bases between them. The CDR3 runs 14 residues. CDR3 nucleotide sequence: TGTGCCAGCAGCTTATGGGGGAGCAATCAGCCCCAGCATTTT. Protein sequence: CASSLWGSNQPQHF.

The rearrangement links TRBV5-1 to TRBJ2-7; D remains unclear. CDR3 length: 11 amino acids. The germline CDR1 and CDR2 sequences are SGHRS and YFSETQ. Trimming shortened V by 5 bases and J by 5 bases, and 8 bases separated the two germline ends. The chain's CDR3 is CASSSLDEQYF. The CDR3 DNA sequence: TGCGCCAGCAGTTCCCTTGACGAGCAGTACTTC.

CDR3 nucleotide sequence: TGTGCCAGCAGCGTAGCAGGGTACACTGAAGCTTTCTTT. Protein sequence: CASSVAGYTEAFF. The V call is TRBV9, the J call TRBJ1-1; the D gene is possibly TRBD1 (5 bases). V was pared by 0 bases and J by 3 bases, with 6 bases between. The CDR3 is 13 residues long. Germline V CDR1 and CDR2: SGDLS, YYNGEE. Full variable domain (remainder filled in from reference TRBV9 and TRBJ1-1): DSGVTQTPKHLITATGQRVTLRCSPRSGDLSVYWYQQSLDQGLQFLIQYYNGEERAKGNILERFSAQQFPDLHSELNLSSLELGDSALYFCASSVAGYTEAFFGQGTRLTVV.

The chain links TRBV6-5 to TRBJ2-7; TRBD2 is a possible D gene (6 bases). Germline lookup yields CDR1 MNHEY and CDR2 SVGAGI. This CDR3 spans 15 amino acids. The V end was cut by 0 bases, the J end by 2 bases, with 11 bases between. CDR3 DNA sequence: TGTGCCAGCAGTTACTCGACACTAGCTACCTACGAGCAGTACTTC. Translating gives CASSYSTLATYEQYF.

The V call is TRBV7-9, the J call TRBJ2-2; 7 bases agree with TRBD2. Germline assignment: CDR1 SEHNR and CDR2 FQNEAQ (reference sequence). This CDR3 has 15 residues. V lost 5 bases, J lost 5 bases, and 8 bases stayed unmatched. The CDR3, as DNA: TGTGCCAGCAGCCCCCAGACTAGCCGGACCGGGGAGCTGTTTTTT. It specifies CASSPQTSRTGELFF.

The chain couples TRBV11-2 to TRBJ2-7, with D unresolved. CDR1 is SGHAT, CDR2 FQNNGV, per germline. V was clipped by 4 bases and J by 1 base, with 8 bases between them. The CDR3 is 13 amino acids. This chain's CDR3 is CASSSIKSYEQYV. CDR3 nucleotide sequence: TGTGCCAGCAGCTCGATTAAATCCTACGAGCAGTACGTC.

This clone was counted once. The CDR3 loop is CASSFGEGLYEQYF. In nucleotides, the CDR3 is TGTGCCAGCAGCTTCGGGGAAGGGCTATACGAGCAGTACTTC. The chain is built from TRBV11-2 and TRBJ2-7, with D maybe TRBD2 (5 bases). Trimming removed 3 bases at V and 4 bases at J, with 13 bases between. This CDR3 comprises 14 residues. Germline V lookup: CDR1 SGHAT, CDR2 FQNNGV.